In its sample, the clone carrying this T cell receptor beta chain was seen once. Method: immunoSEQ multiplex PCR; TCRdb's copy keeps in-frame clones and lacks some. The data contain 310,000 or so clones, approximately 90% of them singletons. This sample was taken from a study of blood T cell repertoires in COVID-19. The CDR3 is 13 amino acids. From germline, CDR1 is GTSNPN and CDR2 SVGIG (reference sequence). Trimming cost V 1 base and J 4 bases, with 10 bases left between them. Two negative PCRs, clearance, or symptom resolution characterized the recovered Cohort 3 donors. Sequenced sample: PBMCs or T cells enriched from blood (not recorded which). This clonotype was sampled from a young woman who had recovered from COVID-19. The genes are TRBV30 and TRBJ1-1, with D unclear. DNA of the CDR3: TGTGCCTGGAGTGGCGGGTGGGCCACTGAAGCTTTCTTT. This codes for CAWSGGWATEAFF.